This TCR beta chain is drawn from a study of long-term antiretroviral therapy in people with HIV. With regard to this clone: Its antigen is unknown.

Study results and limitations: Clones that expanded before ART (that is, prior to treatment) dominated the repertoire at all time points.

A minimum of one pre-ART and two post-ART PBMC samples existed for each donor. Germline values: CDR1 SEHNR, CDR2 FQNEAQ (reference sequence). V shed 1 base and J shed 0 bases, with 6 bases lying between them. The CDR3 runs 14 residues. It was version v3.0 of the immunoSEQ assay that was run at survey level. Some clones are missing from TCRdb's copy, which holds only in-frame ones; the method was immunoSEQ multiplex PCR. The table records roughly 16,000 clones, approximately 82% of them present only once. V is TRBV7-9 and J is TRBJ1-1, with D unclear. The sample consisted of unsorted PBMCs, taken 0.3 years before starting antiretroviral therapy. The TCR was taken from a man in his forties or fifties with HIV. The CDR3: CASSLVTVNTEAFF. The CDR3, as DNA: TGTGCCAGCAGCTTAGTGACGGTGAACACTGAAGCTTTCTTT.